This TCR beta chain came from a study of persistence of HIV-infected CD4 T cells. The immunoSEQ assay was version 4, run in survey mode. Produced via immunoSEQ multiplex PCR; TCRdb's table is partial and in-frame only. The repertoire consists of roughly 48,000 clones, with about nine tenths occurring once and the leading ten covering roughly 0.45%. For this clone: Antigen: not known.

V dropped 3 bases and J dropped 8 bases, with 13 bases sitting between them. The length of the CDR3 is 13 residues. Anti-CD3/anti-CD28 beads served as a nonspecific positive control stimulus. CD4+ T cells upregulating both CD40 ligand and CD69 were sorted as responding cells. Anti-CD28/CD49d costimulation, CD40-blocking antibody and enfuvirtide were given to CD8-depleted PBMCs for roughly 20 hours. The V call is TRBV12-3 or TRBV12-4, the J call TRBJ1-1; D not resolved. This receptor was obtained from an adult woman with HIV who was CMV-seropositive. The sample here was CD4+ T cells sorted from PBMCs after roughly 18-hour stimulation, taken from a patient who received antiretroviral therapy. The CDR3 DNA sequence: TGTGCCAGCAGTTTGTCGACGCCGCGGGAAGCTTTCTTT. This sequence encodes CASSLSTPREAFF.